The present T cell receptor beta chain was sequenced within a study of T cells in Graves' hyperthyroidism and ophthalmopathy (dated by TCRdb to about 2019). Notes on the research overall: Peripheral blood was collected at initial diagnosis, before any treatment. The approximately 98 discovery patients were randomly divided into training and test sets at a 7:3 ratio. In more than five Graves' hyperthyroidism patients, the study also compared T-cell repertoires from thyroid tissue with T-cell repertoires from blood. After blood sampling, hyperthyroidism patients were treated with methimazole at a starting dose of 30 mg daily, and ophthalmopathy patients were treated with high-dose intravenous methylprednisolone. The paper reports TCR Vbeta CDR3 sequencing of approximately 140 peripheral blood samples: around 45 ophthalmopathy, 70 to 85 hyperthyroidism and 17 progressor patients. To identify distinguishing TCR V-J signatures, a discovery cohort of about a hundred patients was used, comprising 40 to 45 with Graves' ophthalmopathy and approximately 57 with stable Graves' hyperthyroidism. Whether ophthalmopathy could be predicted prospectively was tested in an independent validation cohort made up of under 20 hyperthyroidism patients plus 17 patients who later progressed to ophthalmopathy. General study outcomes and caveats: Most expanded thyroid clonotypes (frequency above 0.001) were also found in blood, which suggests that blood repertoires may mirror thyroid immune responses. No statistical method was used to set the sample size in advance, and investigators knew the group allocation. In cross-validation, a model built on a 13 V-J signature told ophthalmopathy apart from stable hyperthyroidism with 85% to 90% sensitivity and roughly 81% specificity, and in testing the same model reached 80%/75%. In validation, the model predicted progression to ophthalmopathy a median of approximately 6.6 months before onset, with roughly 70% sensitivity and almost 75% specificity.

TCR beta CDR3 regions were amplified from RNA transcripts. A first-round RT-PCR of the TCR CDR3 used the HTBI primer set with the Qiagen OneStep RT-PCR kit. The libraries were constructed in a second round of multiplex PCR and then size-selected and purified. Sequencing of the libraries was done on an Illumina HiSeq2000 using paired-end 100 bp reads. As for the authors' bioinformatics: SOAPnuke was used to process the raw data, removing reads that contained adapters or uncalled bases, had a mean Phred below 15, or lacked an exact match to the constant primer or identifier. COPE v1.2.5 was used to merge the high-quality paired reads, and each unique nucleotide sequence was defined as a clonotype. Clonotypes were aligned to IMGT TRBV, TRBD and TRBJ reference segments using MiTCR v1.1. The analysis included only V-J combinations with a frequency above 0.0001, which together covered 99% to 99.2% of the repertoires. The TCS score was defined as the ratio of F50 (clonal expansion) to E x V (chaos), calculated using BLOSUM62-based TCRdist between CDR3 peptides within each V-J. Welch's t-statistics and random forest reduced around 520 V-J features to under 15, which were used in a naive Bayes classifier (R e1071). TCRdb trimmed the raw reads at Q25, called clones with MiXCR and kept productive beta chains. Under each unique CDR3 protein, matching rows form one entry showing the most common genes and DNA. TCRdb, rather than the study authors, made the V and J calls. This sample has more than 500,000 distinct CDR3 sequences in its table, and about 16% of those were observed once. Around 28% of the sample is taken by the ten largest.

Ophthalmopathy patients had moderately to severely active disease, with a Clinical Activity Score of 3 or more, a NOSPECS grade of 4 or more, and a disease duration of less than 3 months. Any patient with an uncontrolled infection, another autoimmune disease, pregnancy or lactation was excluded. Diagnoses were based on clinical symptoms, serum thyroxine and TRAb, thyroid ultrasound and orbital computed tomography. Ficoll-Paque density gradient centrifugation was used to isolate PBMCs from around 10 ml of fresh peripheral blood. Total RNA was extracted using Trizol reagent, and RNA quality was assessed on an Agilent 2100 Bioanalyzer. This clonotype has more than one count but fewer than ten. Its antigen remains undetermined. Per-nucleotide qualities are absent, and no much larger clonotype sits a single base away. The source material was blood. This sequence originates from a woman aged 25 to 39 with Graves' ophthalmopathy.

CDR3 reads: CASSQDQGMYSPLHF. In nucleotide form, the sequence is TGCGCCAGCAGCCAAGATCAGGGGATGTACTCACCCCTCCACTTT. The chain was built from TRBV4-3 and TRBJ1-6; TRBD1 might be the D gene, on 6 matching bases. The germline V gene yields LGHNA for CDR1 and YSLEER for CDR2. The cysteine opens and the phenylalanine closes a CDR3 of 15 amino acids. Just the 45-base CDR3 DNA is kept, in frame starting at base 1. V gives up 0 bases and J gives up 10 bases, and the segment between their germline ends measures 13 bases.